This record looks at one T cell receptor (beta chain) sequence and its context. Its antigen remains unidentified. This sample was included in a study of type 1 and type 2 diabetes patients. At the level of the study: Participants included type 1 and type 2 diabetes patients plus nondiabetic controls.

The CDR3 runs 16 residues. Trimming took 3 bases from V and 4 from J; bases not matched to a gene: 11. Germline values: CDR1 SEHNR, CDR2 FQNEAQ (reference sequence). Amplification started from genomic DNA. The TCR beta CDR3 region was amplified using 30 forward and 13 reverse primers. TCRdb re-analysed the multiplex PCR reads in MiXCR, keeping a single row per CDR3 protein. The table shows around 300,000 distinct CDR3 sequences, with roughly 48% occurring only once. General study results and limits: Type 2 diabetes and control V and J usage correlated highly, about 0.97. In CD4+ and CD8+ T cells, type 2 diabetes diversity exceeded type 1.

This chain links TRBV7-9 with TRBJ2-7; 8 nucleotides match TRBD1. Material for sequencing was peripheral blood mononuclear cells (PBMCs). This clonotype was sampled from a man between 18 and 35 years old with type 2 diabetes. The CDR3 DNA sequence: TGTGCCAGCAGCTTGGTACAGGGGGTACTGAATTACGAGCAGTACTTC. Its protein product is CASSLVQGVLNYEQYF. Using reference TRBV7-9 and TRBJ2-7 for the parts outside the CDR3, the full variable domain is DTGVSQNPRHKITKRGQNVTFRCDPISEHNRLYWYRQTLGQGPEFLTYFQNEAQLEKSRLLSDRFSAERPKGSFSTLEIQRTEQGDSAMYLCASSLVQGVLNYEQYFGPGTRLTVT.